This T cell receptor beta chain was documented in a study of identical twins. TCRdb reprocessed the 5' RACE reads via MiXCR and lists one record per CDR3 protein. The sample includes 450,000 to 650,000 distinct CDR3 sequences, more than 9% of them seen just once. The germline V and J ends were trimmed by 5 bases and 2 bases, with 9 bases remaining between them. CDR3 length equals 14 residues. Germline CDR1 and CDR2: SGHVS and FNYEAQ. These data also featured in a second study, about yellow fever vaccine responses in identical twins.

The chain links TRBV7-6 to TRBJ2-2; D gene ambiguous. What was sequenced was PBMCs. This receptor was obtained from a woman aged 18 to 35 in good health. CDR3 amino acids: CASSNPPNTGELFF. In DNA form, the CDR3 reads TGTGCCAGCAGCAACCCCCCCAACACCGGGGAGCTGTTTTTT.